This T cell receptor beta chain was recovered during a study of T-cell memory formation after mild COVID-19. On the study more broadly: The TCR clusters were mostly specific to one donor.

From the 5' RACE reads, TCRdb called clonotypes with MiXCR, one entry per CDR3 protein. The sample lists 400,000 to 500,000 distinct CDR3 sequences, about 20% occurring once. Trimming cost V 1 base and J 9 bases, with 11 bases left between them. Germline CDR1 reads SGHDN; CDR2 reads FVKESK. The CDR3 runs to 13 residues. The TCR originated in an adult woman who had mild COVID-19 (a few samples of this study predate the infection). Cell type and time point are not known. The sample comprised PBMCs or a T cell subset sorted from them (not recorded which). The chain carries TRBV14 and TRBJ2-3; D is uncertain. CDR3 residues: CASSQVAMWTQYF. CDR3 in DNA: TGTGCCAGCAGCCAAGTCGCGATGTGGACGCAGTATTTT.